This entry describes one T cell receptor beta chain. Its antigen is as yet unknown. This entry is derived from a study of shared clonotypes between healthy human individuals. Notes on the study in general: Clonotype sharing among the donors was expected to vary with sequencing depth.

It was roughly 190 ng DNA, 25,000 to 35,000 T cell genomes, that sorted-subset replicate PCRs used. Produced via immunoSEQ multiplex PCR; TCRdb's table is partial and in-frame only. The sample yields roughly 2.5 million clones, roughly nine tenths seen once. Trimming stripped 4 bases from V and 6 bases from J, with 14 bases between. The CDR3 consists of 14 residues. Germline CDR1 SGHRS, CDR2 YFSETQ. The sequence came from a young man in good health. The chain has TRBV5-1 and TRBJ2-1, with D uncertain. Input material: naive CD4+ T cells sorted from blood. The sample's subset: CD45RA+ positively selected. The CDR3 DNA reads TGCGCCAGCAGCATTGCGTGGAACAGCAATGAGCAGTTCTTC. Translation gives CASSIAWNSNEQFF.